Below are 21 T cell receptor beta chains sequenced from a single sample in a study of T-cell memory formation after mild COVID-19. TCRdb called the 5' RACE reads again in MiXCR, with one record for every CDR3 protein. The table includes 85,000 to 130,000 distinct CDR3 sequences, more than 9.5% detected once. The sequenced sample consisted of PBMCs or a T cell subset sorted from them (not recorded which). The receptors were sampled from a man younger than 30 who had mild COVID-19 (a few samples of this study predate the infection). Cell type and time point are not known.

In this sample, this clonotype turned up a few times. This chain uses TRBV6-2 or TRBV6-3 with TRBJ2-2; possible D gene TRBD2, 5 bases. The germline CDR1 and CDR2 sequences are MNHEY and SVGEGT. Trimming removed 5 bases from V and 3 bases from J, with 13 bases in between. The CDR3 is 15 residues long. In DNA form, the CDR3 reads TGTGCCAGCAGTGGACTTGGGGTTCACACCGGGGAGCTGTTTTTT. Its translation: CASSGLGVHTGELFF.

A few counts support this clonotype. The chain uses TRBV4-1 and TRBJ1-1, with 8 bases that match TRBD1. The CDR3 length is 15 residues. The germline gives CDR1 MGHRA, CDR2 YSYEKL. V shed 4 bases and J 6 bases; nucleotides not matched to a gene: 10. The CDR3 DNA is TGCGCCAGCAGCCTCGTCCCGGGACAGGAACCTGAAGCTTTCTTT. This translates into CASSLVPGQEPEAFF.

The chain employs TRBV6-5 and TRBJ2-1; TRBD2 agrees at 10 bases. Germline-derived CDR1 and CDR2 are MNHEY and SVGAGI. V lost 4 bases and J lost 3; bases outside the gene matches: 3. This CDR3 region has 15 residues. The CDR3 loop reads CASSSLAGFYNEQFF. As DNA, the CDR3 is TGTGCCAGCAGTTCACTAGCGGGGTTCTACAATGAGCAGTTCTTC.

There are a few counts of this clonotype. The CDR3 reads CSASPPGEPYEQYV. DNA for the CDR3: TGCAGTGCCAGCCCCCCGGGGGAACCCTACGAGCAGTACGTC. The chain joins TRBV20-1 to TRBJ2-7; D might be TRBD2 (6 bases). Germline CDR1 DFQATT, CDR2 SNEGSKA (reference sequence). The CDR3 has 14 residues. The ends were cut back, 6 bases at V and 2 bases at J, with 17 bases in the middle.

This clonotype was seen ten or more times. The V gene is TRBV5-1, the J gene TRBJ2-7; the match to TRBD1 covers 9 bases. Germline V gene data show CDR1 as SGHRS and CDR2 as YFSETQ. The CDR3 runs 14 residues. The V and J ends lost 2 bases and 1 base, in that order; junction bases with no gene match: 1. The CDR3 sequence: CASSFGTGSYEQYF. In DNA, the CDR3 is TGCGCCAGCAGCTTCGGGACAGGGTCCTACGAGCAGTACTTC.

Ten or more counts support this clonotype. The chain links TRBV7-3 to TRBJ2-1, with TRBD1 matching over 9 bases. Trimming cost V 5 bases and J 8 bases; bases outside gene matches: 7. Germline CDR1 SGHTA, CDR2 FQGTGA. The CDR3 length is 14 residues. CDR3 in amino acids: CASSPRDRADEQFF. The CDR3 bases are TGTGCCAGCAGCCCCCGGGACAGGGCGGATGAGCAGTTCTTC.

V is TRBV11-2 and J is TRBJ2-3; D gene uncertain. Trimming took off 5 bases at V and 2 bases at J, with 17 bases between the two ends. The CDR3 runs to 16 residues. Germline V CDR1 and CDR2: SGHAT, FQNNGV. The CDR3 spells CASSTFGRRSTDTQYF. The CDR3 coding sequence is TGTGCCAGCAGCACGTTTGGGCGGCGATCCACAGATACGCAGTATTTT.

This chain uses TRBV19 with TRBJ2-7; TRBD2 matches 7 bases. Losses at the gene ends were 4 bases for V and 3 bases for J; bases not matched to a gene: 6. Germline loops: CDR1 LNHDA, CDR2 SQIVND (reference sequence). This CDR3 contains 14 residues. CDR3 amino acids: CASSTGAGDYEQYF. In nucleotides, the CDR3 is TGTGCCAGTAGTACCGGGGCGGGGGACTACGAGCAGTACTTC.

This clonotype was detected a few times. CDR3 DNA sequence: TGTGCCAGCAGCCAATTTACCAATGAGCAGTTCTTC. It is translated as CASSQFTNEQFF. The V call is TRBV7-9, the J call TRBJ2-1; D gene ambiguous. The CDR3 sequence is 12 residues long. Germline assignment: CDR1 SEHNR and CDR2 FQNEAQ (reference sequence). The germline V and J ends were trimmed by 5 bases and 6 bases, with 8 bases remaining between them. The full variable domain, with the rest looked up from reference TRBV7-9 and TRBJ2-1, is DTGVSQNPRHKITKRGQNVTFRCDPISEHNRLYWYRQTLGQGPEFLTYFQNEAQLEKSRLLSDRFSAERPKGSFSTLEIQRTEQGDSAMYLCASSQFTNEQFFGPGTRLTVL.

The rearrangement joins TRBV12-3 or TRBV12-4 to TRBJ1-1, with 7 positions matching TRBD1. The J segment lost 2 bases and the V segment lost 5 bases, leaving 8 bases of the junction unmatched. This CDR3 has 15 amino acids. As DNA, the CDR3 is TGTGCCAGCAGTATTTGGACAGGTGCAAACACTGAAGCTTTCTTT. Translating it yields CASSIWTGANTEAFF.

This clonotype was seen a few times. The chain links TRBV4-3 to TRBJ1-1, with 9 bases that match TRBD1. From germline, CDR1 is LGHNA and CDR2 YSLEER. This CDR3 region has 14 residues. The trim removed 8 bases at V and 4 bases at J, leaving 8 bases unmatched. CDR3 bases: TGCGCCAGCGGGATGACAGGGGGAAGCACTGAAGCTTTCTTT. It yields the protein CASGMTGGSTEAFF.

This clonotype was seen many times. This chain joins TRBV4-3 and TRBJ1-4; 8 bases are shared with TRBD1. Germline loops: CDR1 LGHNA, CDR2 YSLEER. The CDR3 has 16 amino acids. Germline trimming cut 0 bases from V and 8 bases from J; bases unmatched to any gene: 8. The CDR3 coding sequence is TGCGCCAGCAGCCAAGAAATGGGGACAGGTGGGGAAAAACTGTTTTTT. Protein product: CASSQEMGTGGEKLFF.

This chain uses TRBV27 with TRBJ1-1; perhaps TRBD1 as D (5 bases). The CDR3 is made up of 13 amino acids. The V end was cut by 2 bases, the J end by 4 bases, with 8 bases between. Germline CDR1 reads MNHEY; CDR2 reads SMNVEV (reference sequence). CDR3 amino acids: CASSLMGGTEAFF. CDR3 in DNA: TGTGCCAGCAGTTTAATGGGGGGCACTGAAGCTTTCTTT.

V is TRBV7-2 and J is TRBJ2-2; D is ambiguous. The CDR3 sequence is 16 residues long. The V end lost 5 bases, the J end lost 4 bases, and 17 bases lay between the germline ends. Germline V lookup: CDR1 SGHTA, CDR2 FQGNSA. The CDR3 protein is CASSPRTRIFTGELFF. The CDR3 nucleotides are TGTGCCAGCAGCCCCAGGACCAGGATTTTCACCGGGGAGCTGTTTTTT.

There are many counts of this clonotype. The chain recombines TRBV4-3 with TRBJ2-6; maybe TRBD2 (5 bases). The CDR3 is made up of 16 amino acids. Germline CDR1 and CDR2: LGHNA and YSLEER. The V end lost 2 bases, the J end lost 0 bases, and 8 bases lay between the germline ends. DNA for the CDR3: TGCGCCAGCAGCCAACCCGAGGGCTCTGGGGCCAACGTCCTGACTTTC. This gives the protein CASSQPEGSGANVLTF.

This clonotype was detected a few times. The J gene is TRBJ2-1, the V gene TRBV4-3, with 13 bases aligning to TRBD2. The V gene's germline CDR1 is LGHNA and CDR2 YSLEER. The CDR3 is 18 residues long. V lost 2 bases to trimming and J lost 3 bases; unmatched junction nucleotides: 7. The chain's CDR3 is CASSQRIGTSGDYNEQFF. CDR3 sequence (DNA): TGCGCCAGCAGCCAAAGAATTGGGACTAGCGGGGACTACAATGAGCAGTTCTTC.

The genes are TRBV4-2 and TRBJ2-4; TRBD2 matches 8 bases. Trimming at V came to 1 base and at J to 8 bases, leaving 7 bases not matched to a gene. CDR3 length: 15 residues. Germline CDR1 LGHNA, CDR2 YNFKEQ. CDR3 DNA: TGTGCCAGCAGCCAAGTTGAGCGGGGGCATGACATTCAGTACTTC. It encodes CASSQVERGHDIQYF.

In its sample, this clonotype was seen a few times. The rearrangement links TRBV20-1 to TRBJ1-6; 8 bases line up with TRBD1. Per the germline V gene, CDR1 is DFQATT and CDR2 is SNEGSKA (reference sequence). The CDR3 length is 12 residues. V lost 8 bases to trimming and J lost 9 bases; unmatched junction nucleotides: 6. The CDR3 DNA reads TGCAGTCCACTTACAGGGGGTTCACCCCTCCACTTT. Protein sequence: CSPLTGGSPLHF.

This clonotype was seen a few times. This chain connects TRBV27 to TRBJ2-7, with D unclear. CDR1 is MNHEY, CDR2 SMNVEV, per germline (reference sequence). The V and J ends lost 3 bases and 3 bases respectively, with 9 bases between them. The CDR3 is 13 amino acids. CDR3 in amino acids: CASSLGGVYEQYF. The CDR3 DNA sequence: TGTGCCAGCAGTTTGGGCGGCGTCTACGAGCAGTACTTC.

Many counts were recorded for this clonotype. This rearrangement joins TRBV7-2 to TRBJ2-4; no reliable D call. The CDR3 sequence is 15 residues long. The germline gives CDR1 SGHTA, CDR2 FQGNSA. The V and J ends lost 1 base and 0 bases respectively, with 7 bases between them. CDR3 DNA sequence: TGTGCCAGCAGCTTAGTGGCTTTAGCCAAAAACATTCAGTACTTC. Protein product: CASSLVALAKNIQYF.

This rearrangement joins TRBV6-5 to TRBJ2-1, with D perhaps TRBD1 (5 bases). V lost 6 bases and J lost 8, with 14 bases in between. The CDR3 runs to 13 residues. Germline CDR1 and CDR2: MNHEY and SVGAGI. The CDR3 coding sequence is TGTGCCAGCAGCCCCCAGGGTAGCCATGAGCAGTTCTTC. This encodes CASSPQGSHEQFF.